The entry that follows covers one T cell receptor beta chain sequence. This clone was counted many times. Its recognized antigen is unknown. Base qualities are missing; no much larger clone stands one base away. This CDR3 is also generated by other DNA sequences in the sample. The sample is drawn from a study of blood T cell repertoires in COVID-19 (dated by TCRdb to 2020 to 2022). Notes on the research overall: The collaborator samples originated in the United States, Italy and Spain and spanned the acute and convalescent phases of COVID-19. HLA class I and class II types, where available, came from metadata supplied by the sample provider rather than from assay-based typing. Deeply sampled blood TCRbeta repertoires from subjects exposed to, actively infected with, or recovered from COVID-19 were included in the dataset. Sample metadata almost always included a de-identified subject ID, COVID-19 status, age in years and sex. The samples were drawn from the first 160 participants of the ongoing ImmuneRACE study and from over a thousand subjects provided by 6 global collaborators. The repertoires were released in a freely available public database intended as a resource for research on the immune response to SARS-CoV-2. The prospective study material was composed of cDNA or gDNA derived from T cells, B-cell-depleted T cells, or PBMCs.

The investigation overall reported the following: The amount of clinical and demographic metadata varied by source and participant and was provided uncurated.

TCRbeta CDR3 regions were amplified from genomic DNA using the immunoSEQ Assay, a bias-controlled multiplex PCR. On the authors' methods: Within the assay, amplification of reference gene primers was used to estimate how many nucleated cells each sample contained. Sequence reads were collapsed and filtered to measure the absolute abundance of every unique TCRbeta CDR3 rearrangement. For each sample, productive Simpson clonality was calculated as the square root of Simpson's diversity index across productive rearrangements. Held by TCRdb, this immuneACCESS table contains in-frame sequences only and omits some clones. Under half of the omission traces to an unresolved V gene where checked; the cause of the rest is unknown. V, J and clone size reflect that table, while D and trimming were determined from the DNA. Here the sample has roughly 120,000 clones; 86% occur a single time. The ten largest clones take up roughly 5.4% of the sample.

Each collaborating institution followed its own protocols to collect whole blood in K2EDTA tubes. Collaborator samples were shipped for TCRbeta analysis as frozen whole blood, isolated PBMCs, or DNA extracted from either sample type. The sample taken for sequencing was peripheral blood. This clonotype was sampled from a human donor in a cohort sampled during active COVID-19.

Read as DNA, the sequence is TGCAGCGTTGAATCTCGGGACTACGAGCAGTACTTC. It translates to CSVESRDYEQYF. The V and J genes are TRBV29-1 and TRBJ2-7; the D gene is possibly TRBD2, with 5 bases matching. From the cysteine up to the phenylalanine, the CDR3 has a length of 12 residues. Left in the record is the CDR3 DNA by itself, 36 bases read in frame from the first base. Trimming takes 2 bases from V and 3 bases from J, and the germline ends sit 8 bases apart. CDR1 and CDR2, looked up from the germline V gene, are SQVTM and ANQGSEA.